The TCR beta chain under discussion was sequenced for a study of CD8 T cells in Susac syndrome. Study-level information: Roughly eight of the sequenced Susac syndrome patients were in remission, and about six had active disease. Patients with Susac syndrome were, at the time of blood collection, therapy-naive, maintained on corticosteroids, or maintained on intravenous immunoglobulin alone.

Comment on this clonotype: The antigen is undetermined.

Random hexamers were used to reverse transcribe an amount of roughly 0.45 to 1 ug RNA. Across 54 Vbeta and 13 Jbeta, immunoSEQ multiplex PCR amplified TCR beta CDR3. TCRdb reanalysed the immunoSEQ multiplex PCR reads using MiXCR and keeps one entry per CDR3 protein. The repertoire holds a few hundred thousand distinct CDR3 sequences, with 85% to 95% as singletons. V lost 2 bases and J lost 8; bases outside the gene matches: 3. The CDR3 is 14 residues long. CDR1 KGHSH and CDR2 LQKENI come from the germline V gene. General study results and limits: In Susac syndrome, the CD4+ T cell repertoires did not show clonal expansion.

This TCR was sampled from a human donor with Susac syndrome. The material sequenced was CD4+ T cells from PBMCs. The chain recombines TRBV18 with TRBJ2-6; the match to TRBD2 covers 7 bases. CDR3 residues: CASSPGGGTNVLTF. The CDR3 coding sequence is TGTGCCAGCTCACCAGGGGGGGGTACCAACGTCCTGACTTTC.